The rows below give T cell receptor beta chains drawn from one sample of a study of shared clonotypes between healthy human individuals. Profiled with immunoSEQ multiplex PCR; TCRdb holds only in-frame clones, not every one. The sample yields millions of clones, roughly 95% seen once. What was sequenced was naive CD8+ T cells sorted from blood. The source of these receptors is a young man in good health. CDR3s include the opening cysteine and the closing phenylalanine or tryptophan. The D gene is left open where the match is weak.

J gene: TRBJ2-7
D gene: .
V gene: TRBV7-2
CDR3 protein: CASSPIGNIYEQYF

J gene: TRBJ2-7
D gene: .
V gene: TRBV5-4
CDR3 protein: CASSLGSGNEQYF

J gene: TRBJ2-3
D gene: TRBD2
V gene: TRBV9
CDR3 protein: CASSVATSGSGDTQYF

J gene: TRBJ2-2
D gene: .
V gene: TRBV13
CDR3 protein: CASSLLDTGELFF

J gene: TRBJ2-7
D gene: TRBD1
V gene: TRBV27
CDR3 protein: CASSSGQGLSYEQYF

J gene: TRBJ2-3
D gene: .
V gene: TRBV4-1
CDR3 protein: CASSQIGPRVDTQYF

J gene: TRBJ1-2
D gene: .
V gene: TRBV4-1
CDR3 protein: CASSQEAGASGYTF

J gene: TRBJ2-7
D gene: .
V gene: TRBV15
CDR3 protein: CATSRVGRADSTYEQYF

J gene: TRBJ1-6
D gene: TRBD1
V gene: TRBV5-6
CDR3 protein: CASSWDRGSPLHF

J gene: TRBJ2-5
D gene: .
V gene: TRBV6-1
CDR3 protein: CASSWTAYQETQYF

J gene: TRBJ1-1
D gene: TRBD1
V gene: TRBV4-3
CDR3 protein: CASSWGQSNPEAFF

J gene: TRBJ2-1
D gene: TRBD2
V gene: TRBV7-6
CDR3 protein: CASSLALEGGTYNEQFF

J gene: TRBJ1-6
D gene: .
V gene: TRBV6-4
CDR3 protein: CASSTGTYNSPLHF

J gene: TRBJ1-1
D gene: .
V gene: TRBV27
CDR3 protein: CASSKTGTFTEAFF

J gene: TRBJ2-3
D gene: TRBD1
V gene: TRBV10-3
CDR3 protein: CAISGGTATDTQYF

J gene: TRBJ1-1
D gene: .
V gene: TRBV7-9
CDR3 protein: CASSLGSGNRDTKAFF

J gene: TRBJ2-2
D gene: .
V gene: TRBV4-3
CDR3 protein: CASSQGWGSTGELFF

J gene: TRBJ2-3
D gene: TRBD2
V gene: TRBV7-2
CDR3 protein: CASSLTSGGEEDTQYF